This passage covers 2 T cell receptor beta chains from one sample sequenced in a study of shared clonotypes between healthy human individuals. TCRdb's copy holds only in-frame clones and misses some; the assay was immunoSEQ multiplex PCR. Here the sample spans 730,000 or so clones, approximately 75% being singletons. Sequencing was carried out using memory CD4+ T cells sorted from blood. The subset here: CD45RA-negative fraction. Source of these receptors: a woman in her 30s in good health.

This clone came up many times. The chain recombines TRBV9 with TRBJ1-1, with D possibly TRBD1 on 5 matching bases. Germline loops: CDR1 SGDLS, CDR2 YYNGEE. Trimming took 4 bases from V and 1 from J, leaving 14 bases between them. CDR3 length equals 15 residues. This CDR3 reads CASSPRGSGNTEAFF. The CDR3 DNA is TGTGCCAGCAGCCCTAGGGGAAGTGGGAACACTGAAGCTTTCTTT. Based on the CDR3 plus reference TRBV9 and TRBJ1-1, the full variable domain is DSGVTQTPKHLITATGQRVTLRCSPRSGDLSVYWYQQSLDQGLQFLIQYYNGEERAKGNILERFSAQQFPDLHSELNLSSLELGDSALYFCASSPRGSGNTEAFFGQGTRLTVV.

The chain links TRBV4-1 to TRBJ2-5; 9 bases are a match to TRBD2. The V gene's germline CDR1 is MGHRA and CDR2 YSYEKL. V shed 0 bases and J 4 bases; nucleotides not matched to a gene: 9. This CDR3 has 17 amino acids. In DNA, the CDR3 is TGCGCCAGCAGCCAAGAACGATCTAGCGGGACGGGAGAGACCCAGTACTTC. It translates to CASSQERSSGTGETQYF.